This TCR beta chain was sequenced for a study of vaccination effects on CD4 cells after COVID-19. TCRdb's table, derived via immunoSEQ multiplex PCR, lists solely in-frame clones and lacks some. The repertoire consists of some 23,000 clones, with approximately 79% occurring once and the leading ten covering about 9.3%. Expansion of antigen-specific CD4+ T cells with viral peptide pools was carried out by the ViraFEST assay before sequencing. Following culture for roughly 10 days, CD4+ T cells were isolated. Everyone in the study got two shots of either the BNT162b2 or mRNA-1273 vaccine. The V end lost 0 bases, the J end lost 6 bases, and 10 bases lay between the germline ends. Germline values: CDR1 SGHRS, CDR2 YFSETQ. The CDR3 totals 15 residues. In the case of this clone: Its antigen is undetermined.

This chain links TRBV5-1 with TRBJ1-6, with D possibly being TRBD1 (5 bases). This TCR derives from a human donor who received a COVID-19 vaccine. This sample comprised CD4+ T cells from PBMCs cultured with HCoV-229E spike peptides, obtained after COVID-19 vaccination. For the CDR3, the DNA is TGCGCCAGCAGCTTGGGCCAGGGAGCTAATTCACCCCTCCACTTT. Translation gives CASSLGQGANSPLHF.